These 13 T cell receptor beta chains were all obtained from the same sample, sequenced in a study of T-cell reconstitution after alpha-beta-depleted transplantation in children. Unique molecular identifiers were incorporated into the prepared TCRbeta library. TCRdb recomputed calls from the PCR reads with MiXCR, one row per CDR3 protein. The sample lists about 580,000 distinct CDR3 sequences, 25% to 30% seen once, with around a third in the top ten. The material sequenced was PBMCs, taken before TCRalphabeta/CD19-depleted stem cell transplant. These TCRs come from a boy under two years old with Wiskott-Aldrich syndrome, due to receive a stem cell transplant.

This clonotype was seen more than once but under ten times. The CDR3, as DNA: TGCAGTGCTAGAGAGGTTGAGGGCAATCAGCCCCAGCATTTT. This sequence encodes CSAREVEGNQPQHF. The J gene is TRBJ1-5, the V gene TRBV20-1; no definite D call. The CDR3 is 14 residues long. Trimming stripped 0 bases from V and 2 bases from J, with 8 bases between. Per germline, CDR1 DFQATT and CDR2 SNEGSKA (reference sequence).

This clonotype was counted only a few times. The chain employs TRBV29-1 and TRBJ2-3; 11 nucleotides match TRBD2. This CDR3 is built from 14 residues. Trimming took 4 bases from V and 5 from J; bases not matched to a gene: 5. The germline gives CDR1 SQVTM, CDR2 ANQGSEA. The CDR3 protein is CSVALAGVQDTQYF. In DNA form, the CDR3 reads TGCAGCGTTGCACTAGCGGGAGTGCAAGATACGCAGTATTTT.

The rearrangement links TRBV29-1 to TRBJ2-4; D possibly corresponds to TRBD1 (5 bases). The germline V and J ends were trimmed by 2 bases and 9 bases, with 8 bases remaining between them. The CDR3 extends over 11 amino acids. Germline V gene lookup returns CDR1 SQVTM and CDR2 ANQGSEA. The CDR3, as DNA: TGCAGCGTTGAATTGGGGCTCATTCAGTACTTC. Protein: CSVELGLIQYF. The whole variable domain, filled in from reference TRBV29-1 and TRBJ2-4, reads SAVISQKPSRDICQRGTSLTIQCQVDSQVTMMFWYRQQPGQSLTLIATANQGSEATYESGFVIDKFPISRPNLTFSTLTVSNMSPEDSSIYLCSVELGLIQYFGAGTRLSVL.

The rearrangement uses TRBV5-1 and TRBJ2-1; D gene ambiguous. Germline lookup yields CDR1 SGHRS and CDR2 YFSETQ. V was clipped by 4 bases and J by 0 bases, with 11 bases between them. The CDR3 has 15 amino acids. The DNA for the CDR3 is TGCGCCAGCAGCCGAATTGGGTTCTCCTACAATGAGCAGTTCTTC. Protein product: CASSRIGFSYNEQFF.

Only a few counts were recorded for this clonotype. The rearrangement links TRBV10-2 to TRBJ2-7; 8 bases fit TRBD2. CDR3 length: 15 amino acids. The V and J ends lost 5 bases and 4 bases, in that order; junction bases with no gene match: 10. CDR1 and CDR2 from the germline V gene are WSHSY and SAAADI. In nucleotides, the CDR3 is TGCGCCAGCAGTTCCGACGGGGGGGGAGGATACGAGCAGTACTTC. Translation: CASSSDGGGGYEQYF.

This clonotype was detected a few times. This CDR3 is CASSLDGSSGNTIYF. For the CDR3, the DNA is TGTGCCAGCAGCTTAGACGGTAGCTCTGGAAACACCATATATTTT. This rearrangement joins TRBV7-2 to TRBJ1-3; no reliable D call. Trimming pared 1 base from V and 0 bases from J, leaving 7 bases between. CDR3 length: 15 amino acids. Germline loops: CDR1 SGHTA, CDR2 FQGNSA.

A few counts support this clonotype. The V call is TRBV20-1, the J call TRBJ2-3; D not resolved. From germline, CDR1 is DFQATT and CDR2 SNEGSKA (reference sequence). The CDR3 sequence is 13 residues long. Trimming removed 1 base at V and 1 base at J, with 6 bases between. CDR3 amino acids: CSARVGGTDTQYF. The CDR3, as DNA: TGCAGTGCTAGAGTCGGCGGCACAGATACGCAGTATTTT.

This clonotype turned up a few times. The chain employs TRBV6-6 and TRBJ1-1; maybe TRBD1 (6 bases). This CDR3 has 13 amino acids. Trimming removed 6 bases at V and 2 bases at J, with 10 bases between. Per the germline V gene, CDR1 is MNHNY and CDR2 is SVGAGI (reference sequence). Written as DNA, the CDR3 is TGTGCCAGCAGGACGGGGGCTAACACTGAAGCTTTCTTT. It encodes CASRTGANTEAFF.

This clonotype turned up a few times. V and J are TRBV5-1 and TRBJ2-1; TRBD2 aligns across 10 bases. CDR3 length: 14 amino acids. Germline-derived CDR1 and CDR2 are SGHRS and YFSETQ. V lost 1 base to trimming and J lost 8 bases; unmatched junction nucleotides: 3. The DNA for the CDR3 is TGCGCCAGCAGCTTGTCGGGGACTAGCGATGAGCAGTTCTTC. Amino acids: CASSLSGTSDEQFF. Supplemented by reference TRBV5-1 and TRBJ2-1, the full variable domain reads KAGVTQTPRYLIKTRGQQVTLSCSPISGHRSVSWYQQTPGQGLQFLFEYFSETQRNKGNFPGRFSGRQFSNSRSEMNVSTLELGDSALYLCASSLSGTSDEQFFGPGTRLTVL.

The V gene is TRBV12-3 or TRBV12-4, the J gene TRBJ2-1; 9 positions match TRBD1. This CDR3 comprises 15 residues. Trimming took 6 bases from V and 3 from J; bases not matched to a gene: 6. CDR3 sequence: CASSPSDRGYNEQFF. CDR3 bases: TGTGCCAGCAGCCCCTCGGACAGGGGCTACAATGAGCAGTTCTTC.

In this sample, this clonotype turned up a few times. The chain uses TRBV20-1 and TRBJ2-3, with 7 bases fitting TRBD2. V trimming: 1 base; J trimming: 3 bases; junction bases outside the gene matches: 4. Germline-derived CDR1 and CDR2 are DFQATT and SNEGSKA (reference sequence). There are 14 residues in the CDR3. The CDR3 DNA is TGCAGTGCTAGAGTCCCTAGCGGTACAGATACGCAGTATTTT. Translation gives CSARVPSGTDTQYF.

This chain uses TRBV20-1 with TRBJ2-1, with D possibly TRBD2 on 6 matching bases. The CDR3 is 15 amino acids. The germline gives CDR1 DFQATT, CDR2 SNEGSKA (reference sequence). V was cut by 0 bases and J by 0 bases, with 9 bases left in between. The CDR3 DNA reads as TGCAGTGCTAGAGATTTAGCGGCCTCCTACAATGAGCAGTTCTTC. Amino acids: CSARDLAASYNEQFF.

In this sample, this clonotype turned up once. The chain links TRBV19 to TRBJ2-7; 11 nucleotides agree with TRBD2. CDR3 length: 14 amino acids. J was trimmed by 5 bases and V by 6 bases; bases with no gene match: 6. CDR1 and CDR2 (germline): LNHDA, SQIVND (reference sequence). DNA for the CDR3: TGTGCCAGTAGCGTCACTAGCGGGAGAAACGAGCAGTACTTC. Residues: CASSVTSGRNEQYF.